The 22 T cell receptor beta chains reported below all come from one sample, sequenced in a study of T cells in Graves' hyperthyroidism and ophthalmopathy. Using RNA transcripts as the source, TCR beta CDR3 regions were amplified. Using the HTBI primer set, a first-round RT-PCR was run on the TCR CDR3. TCRdb called the multiplex PCR reads again in MiXCR, with one record for every CDR3 protein. The sample has approximately 330,000 distinct CDR3 sequences, roughly an eighth seen once; the top ten hold roughly 35%. Sample: blood. Receptor source: a woman between 35 and 50 years old with Graves' ophthalmopathy.

This clonotype appeared many times. The J gene is TRBJ2-3, the V gene TRBV11-2; tentative D call: TRBD2 (6 bases). The germline V and J ends were trimmed by 5 bases and 7 bases, with 13 bases remaining between them. CDR1 is SGHAT, CDR2 FQNNGV, per germline. This CDR3 has 13 residues. The chain's CDR3 is CASSPSGRNTQYF. The CDR3 bases are TGTGCCAGCAGCCCCTCGGGGAGGAATACGCAGTATTTT.

The sample holds many counts of this clonotype. The DNA for the CDR3 is TGCAGTGCTAGTTTCGGGGACCGTGCAGATACGCAGTATTTT. Its protein product is CSASFGDRADTQYF. The chain joins TRBV20-1 to TRBJ2-3; the D call may be TRBD1 or TRBD2 (5 bases each). The CDR3 totals 14 residues. Germline CDR1 and CDR2: DFQATT and SNEGSKA (reference sequence). Trimming took off 3 bases at V and 4 bases at J, with 14 bases between the two ends.

This clonotype was observed at least ten times. The CDR3 protein is CASSFSLSLTGSVTDTQYF. The CDR3 bases are TGTGCCAGCAGTTTCTCCCTTAGCCTGACAGGGTCGGTGACAGATACGCAGTATTTT. The chain is built from TRBV12-3 or TRBV12-4 and TRBJ2-3, with 7 bases lining up with TRBD1. J gave up 3 bases and V 3 bases, and 18 bases lay outside the gene matches. This CDR3 is built from 19 residues.

This clonotype came up many times. This chain joins TRBV12-3 or TRBV12-4 and TRBJ2-5; the D gene is possibly TRBD2 (5 bases). Trimming took 7 bases from V and 4 from J, leaving 13 bases between them. The CDR3 totals 13 residues. The CDR3 region is CASIGVGGETQYF. The CDR3 coding sequence is TGTGCCAGCATCGGGGTCGGAGGAGAGACCCAGTACTTC.

This clonotype was seen at least ten times. The chain joins TRBV27 to TRBJ2-2; 8 nucleotides align to TRBD1. This CDR3 is 14 amino acids long. J lost 8 bases, V lost 3 bases, and 5 bases had no gene match. From germline, CDR1 is MNHEY and CDR2 SMNVEV (reference sequence). CDR3 sequence: CASSFGTGSGELFF. The CDR3, as DNA: TGTGCCAGCAGTTTCGGGACAGGTTCTGGGGAGCTGTTTTTT.

This chain connects TRBV7-9 to TRBJ1-2; D is uncertain. The CDR3 runs to 16 residues. The germline V gene encodes CDR1 SEHNR and CDR2 FQNEAQ (reference sequence). Trimming pared 5 bases from V and 3 bases from J, leaving 19 bases between. CDR3 sequence reads: CASSQDPGAGYYGYTF. CDR3 DNA: TGTGCCAGCAGCCAAGATCCGGGAGCCGGATACTATGGCTACACCTTC.

This clonotype appeared many times. V gene TRBV7-9 combines with J gene TRBJ2-7; 7 bases agree with TRBD2. CDR1 is SEHNR and CDR2 is FQNEAQ in the germline V gene (reference sequence). The CDR3 length is 15 residues. V gave up 5 bases and J gave up 3 bases; unmatched junction bases: 10. The CDR3 DNA follows: TGTGCCAGCAGCCTGCCCTCGACTAGCAGCTACGAGCAGTACTTC. Translation: CASSLPSTSSYEQYF.

This clonotype came up many times. V gene TRBV27 combines with J gene TRBJ2-5; TRBD2 aligns across 11 bases. Per germline, CDR1 MNHEY and CDR2 SMNVEV (reference sequence). The CDR3 has 16 residues. V dropped 6 bases and J dropped 3; count of bases not matched to a gene: 9. The CDR3 nucleotides read TGTGCCAGCAGCCCTAGGACTAGCGGGCGGAAAGAGACCCAGTACTTC. Encoded protein: CASSPRTSGRKETQYF.

The rearrangement joins TRBV7-9 to TRBJ2-1; D not resolved. Trimming cost V 1 base and J 7 bases, with 14 bases left between them. Germline loops: CDR1 SEHNR, CDR2 FQNEAQ (reference sequence). CDR3 length: 15 amino acids. CDR3 protein: CASSLVPSSRNEQFF. CDR3 coding DNA: TGTGCCAGCAGCTTAGTTCCTAGTTCTCGAAATGAGCAGTTCTTC.

The chain couples TRBV14 to TRBJ1-1; weak D call: TRBD1 (6 bases). CDR1 and CDR2 from the germline V gene are SGHDN and FVKESK. The CDR3 runs to 14 residues. V lost 6 bases and J lost 9, with 20 bases in between. The CDR3 DNA reads TGTGCCAGCAGTTTCGCGGGGGCCCCTGGTAAAGCTTTCTTT. Protein sequence: CASSFAGAPGKAFF. Variable domain in full (rest from reference TRBV14 and TRBJ1-1): EAGVTQFPSHSVIEKGQTVTLRCDPISGHDNLYWYRRVMGKEIKFLLHFVKESKQDESGMPNNRFLAERTGGTYSTLKVQPAELEDSGVYFCASSFAGAPGKAFFGQGTRLTVV.

This clonotype was seen many times. The chain links TRBV2 to TRBJ1-5; possible D gene TRBD1, 6 bases. Trimming shortened V by 6 bases and J by 4 bases, and 13 bases separated the two germline ends. Looked up from germline, CDR1 is SNHLY and CDR2 is FYNNEI. The CDR3 is made up of 14 amino acids. The CDR3 sequence is CASSLQGTNQPQHF. CDR3 nucleotide sequence: TGTGCCAGCAGCCTACAGGGAACAAATCAGCCCCAGCATTTT. The full variable domain, its missing parts supplied by reference TRBV2 and TRBJ1-5, is EPEVTQTPSHQVTQMGQEVILRCVPISNHLYFYWYRQILGQKVEFLVSFYNNEISEKSEIFDDQFSVERPDGSNFTLKIRSTKLEDSAMYFCASSLQGTNQPQHFGDGTRLSIL.

This clonotype occurred a few times. The chain uses TRBV2 and TRBJ2-3; D perhaps matches TRBD1 (5 bases). V lost 8 bases, J lost 4 bases, and 7 bases lay in between. CDR1 is SNHLY and CDR2 is FYNNEI in the germline V gene. The CDR3 is 11 amino acids. CDR3 sequence (DNA): TGTGCCAGCGGACAATCAGATACGCAGTATTTT. This translates into CASGQSDTQYF. The full variable domain, rest sourced from reference TRBV2 and TRBJ2-3, is EPEVTQTPSHQVTQMGQEVILRCVPISNHLYFYWYRQILGQKVEFLVSFYNNEISEKSEIFDDQFSVERPDGSNFTLKIRSTKLEDSAMYFCASGQSDTQYFGPGTRLTVL.

This clonotype was counted many times. The chain employs TRBV11-2 and TRBJ2-7; maybe TRBD1 (5 bases). The V and J ends lost 1 base and 1 base respectively, with 11 bases between them. Germline V gene data show CDR1 as SGHAT and CDR2 as FQNNGV. The CDR3 is 15 amino acids. CDR3 sequence reads: CASSLVDRASYEQYF. Written as DNA, the CDR3 is TGTGCCAGCAGCTTAGTAGACAGAGCTTCCTACGAGCAGTACTTC.

The V gene is TRBV7-2, the J gene TRBJ1-5, with 7 bases lining up with TRBD1. The V gene end was trimmed by 7 bases and the J gene end by 6 bases; junction bases not matched to a gene: 12. Per germline, CDR1 SGHTA and CDR2 FQGNSA. This CDR3 comprises 15 residues. The CDR3 protein is CASTPWGGGSQPQHF. The DNA for the CDR3 is TGTGCCAGCACCCCCTGGGGAGGGGGCAGTCAGCCCCAGCATTTT.

This clonotype has a count of ten or more. The V and J genes are TRBV20-1 and TRBJ1-4, with D perhaps matching TRBD1 (6 bases). V was shortened by 4 bases and J by 8 bases, with 11 bases between the two germline ends. CDR1 is DFQATT, CDR2 SNEGSKA, per germline (reference sequence). CDR3 length: 12 residues. Here the CDR3 DNA reads TGCAGTGCTAACAGGGTGGGCGAAAAACTGTTTTTT. Its translation: CSANRVGEKLFF.

Ten or more counts support this clonotype. The chain combines TRBV7-2 with TRBJ1-2; possibly TRBD1 for D (6 bases). The V end lost 1 base, the J end lost 2 bases, and 8 bases lay between the germline ends. CDR1 is SGHTA and CDR2 is FQGNSA in the germline V gene. The CDR3 totals 14 residues. CDR3 sequence (DNA): TGTGCCAGCAGCTTAGAGACAGGCAACTATGGCTACACCTTC. This encodes CASSLETGNYGYTF.

There are many counts of this clonotype. This rearrangement joins TRBV28 to TRBJ1-2, with D uncertain. The CDR3 contains 12 residues. V lost 5 bases, J lost 4 bases, and 8 bases lay in between. CDR1 is MDHEN and CDR2 is SYDVKM in the germline V gene. The CDR3, as DNA: TGTGCCAGCAGTACCGGAGTCTATGGCTACACCTTC. Protein product: CASSTGVYGYTF.

CDR3: CSAPQGRYTEAFF. The DNA for the CDR3 is TGCAGTGCCCCTCAGGGTCGGTACACTGAAGCTTTCTTT. This sequence joins TRBV20-1 and TRBJ1-1; the D gene is possibly TRBD1 (5 bases). Germline CDR1 and CDR2: DFQATT and SNEGSKA (reference sequence). Between the trimmed V and J ends, which lost 6 bases and 3 bases, there was a span of 14 bases. The CDR3 spans 13 residues.

This clonotype was seen only a few times. The rearrangement joins TRBV20-1 to TRBJ2-7, with a tentative D call TRBD1 (6 bases). The ends were cut back, 1 base at V and 7 bases at J, with 14 bases in the middle. CDR3 size: 13 residues. CDR1 and CDR2 (germline): DFQATT, SNEGSKA (reference sequence). DNA of the CDR3: TGCAGTGCTAGAGGGCTAGTAAGGGGGGAGCAGTACTTC. Residues: CSARGLVRGEQYF.

This clonotype was seen ten or more times. The chain employs TRBV29-1 and TRBJ2-3; unclear D gene. Germline CDR1 reads SQVTM; CDR2 reads ANQGSEA. The length of the CDR3 is 12 residues. V was trimmed by 4 bases and J by 7 bases, leaving 12 bases between them. The CDR3 is CSVGGFSYTQYF. CDR3 in DNA: TGCAGCGTTGGTGGGTTTTCATATACGCAGTATTTT.

To note about this clonotype: Possible read error: a much larger clone is one base away. The chain is built from TRBV5-5 and TRBJ1-1; 9 bases align to TRBD1. The CDR3 is 15 residues long. Germline trimming cut 3 bases from V and 9 bases from J; bases unmatched to any gene: 12. Germline V gene sequence: CDR1 SGHKS, CDR2 YYEKEE (reference sequence). The CDR3 protein is CASSYYRQGETQAFF. The CDR3 DNA reads TGTGCCAGCAGCTATTATAGACAGGGGGAGACTCAAGCTTTCTTT.

The chain recombines TRBV28 with TRBJ2-1; the D gene is possibly TRBD1 (5 bases). CDR3 length: 14 residues. Trimming stripped 3 bases from V and 5 bases from J, with 11 bases between. The germline CDR1 and CDR2 sequences are MDHEN and SYDVKM. In nucleotides, the CDR3 is TGTGCCAGCAGTTTCGGCAGGGCCAACAATGAGCAGTTCTTC. Its translation is CASSFGRANNEQFF.